The 11 T cell receptor beta chains reported below all come from one sample, sequenced in a study of breast tumors, draining lymph nodes, adjacent tissues. Samples came from axillary lymph nodes draining the breast cancer. TCRdb reprocessed the multiplex PCR reads with MiXCR, giving one entry per CDR3 protein. The sample consists of approximately 180,000 distinct CDR3 sequences, around 33% of them appearing once. The sequencing input was axillary lymph node tissue. These receptors all stem from a female donor with breast cancer. Some clones in this sample may be carry-over from other donors' samples.

This clonotype was picked up many times. The J gene is TRBJ1-3, the V gene TRBV30, with D uncertain. The CDR3 extends over 12 amino acids. Germline CDR1 reads GTSNPN; CDR2 reads SVGIG (reference sequence). The CDR3 DNA follows: TGTGCTGTGTCCCTCTCTGGAAACACCATATATTTT. Its translation: CAVSLSGNTIYF.

This clonotype was seen only a few times. It may be a read error: a sequence one base away is much more abundant. The gene calls are TRBV5-1 and TRBJ2-5; 7 bases map to TRBD1. From germline, CDR1 is SGHRS and CDR2 YFSETQ. The CDR3 totals 14 residues. The CDR3 coding sequence is TGCGCCAGCAGCCGTAAAGGGGGCCAAGACACCCAGTACTTC. Translated: CASSRKGGQDTQYF.

Remarks on this clonotype: Just one base apart from a much larger clone, this may be a read error. This rearrangement joins TRBV11-3 to TRBJ2-7, with D perhaps matching TRBD1 or TRBD2 (5 bases each). CDR3 length: 13 amino acids. Germline V gene data show CDR1 as SGHNT and CDR2 as YENEEA. The CDR3 sequence: CASSQGPLREQCF. The CDR3, as DNA: TGTGCCAGCAGCCAGGGACCCTTAAGGGAGCAGTGCTTC. Complete variable domain (other parts from reference TRBV11-3 and TRBJ2-7): EAGVVQSPRYKIIEKKQPVAFWCNPISGHNTLYWYLQNLGQGPELLIRYENEEAVDDSQLPKDRFSAERLKGVDSTLKIQPAELGDSAVYLCASSQGPLREQCFGPGTRLTVT.

This clonotype was observed at least ten times. A read error may be the cause here, since a much bigger clone is one base away. V usage is TRBV20-1 and J usage is TRBJ2-7, with 8 bases fitting TRBD2. Trimming at V came to 5 bases and at J to 6 bases, leaving 12 bases not matched to a gene. The germline V gene has CDR1 DFQATT and CDR2 SNEGSKA (reference sequence). CDR3 size: 14 residues. The CDR3 DNA sequence: TGCAGTGCTTTCCTAGCGGGCCGTGGGTCCGAGCAGTACTTC. Protein: CSAFLAGRGSEQYF.

This chain connects TRBV28 to TRBJ1-5, with D possibly TRBD1 on 5 matching bases. Germline lookup yields CDR1 MDHEN and CDR2 SYDVKM. The CDR3 consists of 12 residues. CDR3: CARGKDLKPQHF. Written as DNA, the CDR3 is TGTGCAAGGGGAAAGGACTTGAAACCCCAGCATTTT.

The chain uses TRBV2 and TRBJ1-4; D unclear. CDR3 length equals 11 residues. Trimming took 1 base from V and 16 from J, leaving 10 bases between them. CDR1 is SNHLY, CDR2 FYNNEI, per germline. CDR3: CASSEGGKQFF. The CDR3 DNA sequence: TGTGCCAGCAGTGAAGGCGGGAAGCAGTTTTTT.

Regarding this clonotype: A read error may produce the germline difference seen at one junction end. The chain combines TRBV6-6 with TRBJ1-6, with D uncertain. Per germline, CDR1 MNHNY and CDR2 SVGAGI (reference sequence). CDR3 length: 12 residues. The CDR3 is CASSRYNSPLHF. The DNA of the CDR3 is TGTGCCAGCAGCCGCTATAATTCGCCCCTCCACTTT.

This rearrangement joins TRBV3-1 to TRBJ2-7; D not resolved. CDR3 length: 14 amino acids. Germline V CDR1 and CDR2: LGHDT, YNNKEL (reference sequence). V was clipped by 4 bases and J by 1 base, with 11 bases between them. CDR3 in amino acids: CASSLRVGSYEQYF. In DNA form, the CDR3 reads TGTGCCAGCAGCCTACGTGTGGGTTCCTACGAGCAGTACTTC.

This clonotype appeared many times. The chain has TRBV19 and TRBJ2-1; 14 positions match TRBD2. V was pared by 5 bases and J by 6 bases, with 15 bases of the junction left unmatched. Germline V gives CDR1 LNHDA, CDR2 SQIVND (reference sequence). This CDR3 has 19 residues. The CDR3 DNA reads TGTGCCAGTAGTCCCCCCCGTAGACTAGCGGGAGGGAGTGGCAATGAGCAGTTCTTC. Protein sequence: CASSPPRRLAGGSGNEQFF.

Points on this clonotype: The conserved closing phenylalanine or tryptophan is absent in this CDR3, likely reflecting a read error. The rearrangement joins TRBV7-2 to TRBJ2-7; D gene ambiguous. Trimming removed 5 bases from V and 3 bases from J, with 14 bases in between. The CDR3 consists of 14 residues. The V gene's germline CDR1 is SGHTA and CDR2 FQGNSA. The chain's CDR3 is CASSPDKGSYEQYL. The CDR3 bases are TGTGCCAGCAGCCCCGACAAGGGCAGCTACGAGCAGTACCTC.

This clonotype was seen many times. The V and J genes are TRBV15 and TRBJ1-2; tentatively, D is TRBD1 (6 bases). V was shortened by 1 base and J by 4 bases, with 22 bases between the two germline ends. CDR1 and CDR2 from the germline V gene are LNHNV and YYDKDF (reference sequence). The CDR3 extends over 18 amino acids. The CDR3 protein is CATSRVSRVGAAFYGYTF. DNA of the CDR3: TGTGCCACCAGCAGAGTGTCCCGAGTGGGGGCAGCCTTCTATGGCTACACCTTC.